One sample yielded the 9 T cell receptor beta chains listed below, sequenced in a study of CD8+ T cells in alopecia areata. cDNA serving as the sequencing template came from extracted, reverse transcribed RNA. Assay: immunoSEQ multiplex PCR; the TCRdb copy retains only in-frame clones and omits some. The table has 150,000 to 200,000 clones, 60% seen once. The treatment: oral pan-JAK inhibitor, 5-10 mg twice daily. The material sequenced was CD4+ T cells sorted from blood, taken at week 24, from a patient treated with tofacitinib. The receptor source for this set is a human donor with alopecia areata.

The chain couples TRBV9 to TRBJ1-5; D is uncertain. This CDR3 comprises 16 residues. V was cut by 0 bases and J by 0 bases, with 10 bases left in between. Per germline, CDR1 SGDLS and CDR2 YYNGEE. DNA of the CDR3: TGTGCCAGCAGCGTAGCTCTACATTATAGCAATCAGCCCCAGCATTTT. It is translated as CASSVALHYSNQPQHF.

The V gene is TRBV4-3, the J gene TRBJ2-6, with D hard to call. Trimming removed 1 base from V and 2 bases from J, with 9 bases in between. CDR3 length equals 16 residues. Per the germline V gene, CDR1 is LGHNA and CDR2 is YSLEER. This chain's CDR3 is CASSQGSFAGANVLTF. CDR3 coding DNA: TGCGCCAGCAGCCAAGGGTCTTTCGCTGGGGCCAACGTCCTGACTTTC.

This clone was recorded a few times. The rearrangement joins TRBV7-2 to TRBJ1-5; D possibly corresponds to TRBD1 (5 bases). Trimming removed 4 bases from V and 4 bases from J, with 14 bases in between. CDR3 size: 15 residues. Germline CDR1 and CDR2: SGHTA and FQGNSA. CDR3 region: CASSSRGGMNQPQHF. The DNA of the CDR3 is TGTGCCAGCAGCTCCCGTGGGGGGATGAATCAGCCCCAGCATTTT.

This clone was counted many times. The chain joins TRBV11-3 to TRBJ1-1, with D maybe TRBD1 (6 bases). V lost 6 bases, J lost 4 bases, and 15 bases lay in between. The CDR3 extends over 14 amino acids. Germline V lookup: CDR1 SGHNT, CDR2 YENEEA. CDR3 protein: CASSSTGYGTEAFF. CDR3 coding DNA: TGTGCCAGCAGTTCTACAGGGTATGGCACTGAAGCTTTCTTT.

The chain recombines TRBV6-1 with TRBJ1-2; D unresolved. This CDR3 is built from 18 residues. Germline assignment: CDR1 MNHNS and CDR2 SASEGT. Trimming pared 2 bases from V and 1 base from J, leaving 20 bases between. The CDR3 DNA reads TGTGCCAGCAGTGAAATCGGAATTGGGCCAGCCGGTAACTATGGCTACACCTTC. Protein: CASSEIGIGPAGNYGYTF.

The chain combines TRBV25-1 with TRBJ1-2; D may be TRBD1 (5 bases). The CDR3 is 14 amino acids. The germline V gene encodes CDR1 MGHDK and CDR2 SYGVNS. V was clipped by 5 bases and J by 1 base, with 11 bases between them. The CDR3 loop reads CASSNLTVNYGYTF. The DNA for the CDR3 is TGTGCCAGCAGTAACCTGACAGTTAACTATGGCTACACCTTC.

This clone was counted a few times. The rearrangement joins TRBV5-1 to TRBJ1-6; maybe TRBD1 (5 bases). There are 13 residues in the CDR3. With 7 bases removed from V and 8 bases from J, the gap between germline ends came to 13 bases. CDR1 and CDR2 (germline): SGHRS, YFSETQ. The CDR3 reads CASRRDEDSPLHF. In DNA form, the CDR3 reads TGCGCCAGCCGCCGGGACGAAGATTCACCCCTCCACTTT. The full variable domain, completed using reference TRBV5-1 and TRBJ1-6, is KAGVTQTPRYLIKTRGQQVTLSCSPISGHRSVSWYQQTPGQGLQFLFEYFSETQRNKGNFPGRFSGRQFSNSRSEMNVSTLELGDSALYLCASRRDEDSPLHFGNGTRLTVT.

V gene TRBV10-3 combines with J gene TRBJ2-7; D might be TRBD1 (6 bases). The V gene's germline CDR1 is ENHRY and CDR2 SYGVKD. V lost 6 bases, J lost 8 bases, and 14 bases lay in between. The CDR3 length is 12 residues. CDR3 loop: CAIRGDILKQYF. The CDR3 bases are TGTGCCATCAGGGGGGACATCTTGAAGCAGTACTTC.

The chain uses TRBV10-3 and TRBJ2-1; 10 bases fit TRBD2. CDR3 length equals 13 residues. V lost 11 bases, J lost 6 bases, and 7 bases stayed unmatched. Germline V gives CDR1 ENHRY, CDR2 SYGVKD. In nucleotides, the CDR3 is TGTGCCGGGAGCGGGGGGGATTCCAATGAGCAGTTCTTC. Encoded protein: CAGSGGDSNEQFF.